Below are 24 T cell receptor beta chains sequenced from a single sample in a study of cytomegalovirus exposure and HLA in healthy donors. 60 Vbeta and 13 Jbeta primers were used in PCR. TCRdb's table, derived via immunoSEQ multiplex PCR, lists solely in-frame clones and lacks some. The sample lists about 190,000 clones, almost 80% occurring once. The sample was PBMCs. Receptors originate from a woman aged 18-29 years in good health and CMV-seronegative.

The chain employs TRBV19 and TRBJ1-2; TRBD1 matches at 7 bases. CDR3 size: 14 residues. Germline assignment: CDR1 LNHDA and CDR2 SQIVND (reference sequence). The V segment lost 3 bases and the J segment 2 bases; nucleotides outside the gene matches: 3. The CDR3 protein is CASSMGTVNYGYTF. The CDR3 coding sequence is TGTGCCAGTAGTATGGGGACAGTCAACTATGGCTACACCTTC.

V and J are TRBV10-3 and TRBJ2-1, with D perhaps matching TRBD1 (6 bases). The CDR3 is 12 residues long. Trimming removed 4 bases from V and 8 bases from J, with 9 bases in between. Germline assignment: CDR1 ENHRY and CDR2 SYGVKD. The CDR3 DNA reads as TGTGCCATCAGTGGGACAGTGTATGAGCAGTTCTTC. Amino acids: CAISGTVYEQFF.

V gene TRBV2 combines with J gene TRBJ1-2; D gene unclear. CDR1 SNHLY and CDR2 FYNNEI come from the germline V gene. The V end lost 8 bases, the J end lost 0 bases, and 13 bases lay between the germline ends. This CDR3 region has 14 residues. This CDR3 reads CASEGGEANYGYTF. The CDR3 DNA reads TGTGCCAGCGAGGGCGGGGAAGCTAACTATGGCTACACCTTC.

This clone was picked up one time. The chain has TRBV5-3 and TRBJ2-3, with 9 bases that match TRBD1. TRBV5-3 is noted as an ORF with a role that remains uncertain. CDR3 length: 14 amino acids. Germline trimming cut 4 bases from V and 3 bases from J; bases unmatched to any gene: 3. In nucleotides, the CDR3 is TGTGCCAGAAGCCGGGACAGGGTAACAGATACGCAGTATTTT. Protein sequence: CARSRDRVTDTQYF.

V gene TRBV6-1 combines with J gene TRBJ1-2; the match to TRBD1 covers 8 bases. The V gene's germline CDR1 is MNHNS and CDR2 SASEGT. The CDR3 consists of 14 residues. The J segment lost 3 bases and the V segment lost 5 bases, leaving 5 bases of the junction unmatched. Here the CDR3 DNA reads TGTGCCAGCAGTACAACAGGGGGTGACTATGGCTACACCTTC. Its protein is CASSTTGGDYGYTF.

V and J are TRBV9 and TRBJ1-6, with D tentatively TRBD1 (5 bases). CDR3 length: 17 residues. Germline V gene data show CDR1 as SGDLS and CDR2 as YYNGEE. Trimming pared 0 bases from V and 7 bases from J, leaving 17 bases between. The CDR3 nucleotides read TGTGCCAGCAGCGTAGATTCTGTAAGGGGCGTAAATTCACCCCTCCACTTT. It specifies CASSVDSVRGVNSPLHF.

CDR3 loop: CASSLGQGVPHYEQYF. CDR3 DNA: TGTGCCAGTAGTTTGGGACAGGGGGTCCCTCACTACGAGCAGTACTTC. The chain is built from TRBV19 and TRBJ2-7; 11 nucleotides agree with TRBD1. Germline-derived CDR1 and CDR2 are LNHDA and SQIVND (reference sequence). V was clipped by 5 bases and J by 3 bases; unmatched bases: 9. The CDR3 is made up of 16 amino acids.

The chain links TRBV25-1 to TRBJ2-4, with 8 bases lining up with TRBD2. The trim removed 1 base at V and 3 bases at J, leaving 8 bases unmatched. Per the germline V gene, CDR1 is MGHDK and CDR2 is SYGVNS. The CDR3 is made up of 17 amino acids. CDR3 sequence: CASSEWGVSGDKNIQYF. The CDR3 region has the DNA TGTGCCAGCAGTGAATGGGGTGTTAGCGGGGACAAAAACATTCAGTACTTC.

The genes are TRBV27 and TRBJ2-1, with unresolved D. This CDR3 has 16 residues. Trimming cost V 4 bases and J 8 bases, with 21 bases left between them. Germline assignment: CDR1 MNHEY and CDR2 SMNVEV (reference sequence). Written as DNA, the CDR3 is TGTGCCAGCAGTTCGTACGTCGTCGTTGGTATAGATGAGCAGTTCTTC. Translated, it gives CASSSYVVVGIDEQFF.

The chain recombines TRBV7-3 with TRBJ2-3, with a weak D call TRBD2 (7 bases). The CDR3 consists of 18 residues. Germline-derived CDR1 and CDR2 are SGHTA and FQGTGA. The V end lost 1 base, the J end lost 4 bases, and 21 bases lay between the germline ends. The CDR3 DNA reads as TGTGCCAGCAGCTTAATCGGCTCCGGAGGGAGGGGGGCAGATACGCAGTATTTT. This codes for CASSLIGSGGRGADTQYF.

The chain uses TRBV2 and TRBJ2-5, with D possibly being TRBD2 (6 bases). Trimming took 4 bases from V and 3 from J, leaving 18 bases between them. The CDR3 has 16 amino acids. Germline-derived CDR1 and CDR2 are SNHLY and FYNNEI. The CDR3 loop is CASSVLSAGREETQYF. Here the CDR3 DNA reads TGTGCCAGCAGTGTATTATCCGCGGGGCGGGAAGAGACCCAGTACTTC.

DNA for the CDR3: TGTGCCAGCAGTAAAACAGGGGGCGGAGGGTACGAGCAGTACTTC. The encoded protein is CASSKTGGGGYEQYF. V and J are TRBV27 and TRBJ2-7; 9 bases line up with TRBD1. V gave up 5 bases and J gave up 4 bases; unmatched junction bases: 9. The CDR3 extends over 15 amino acids. The V gene's germline CDR1 is MNHEY and CDR2 SMNVEV (reference sequence).

The chain couples TRBV7-9 to TRBJ1-2; TRBD1 matches at 7 bases. This CDR3 is built from 12 residues. The J segment lost 8 bases and the V segment lost 5 bases, leaving 5 bases of the junction unmatched. Germline loops: CDR1 SEHNR, CDR2 FQNEAQ (reference sequence). DNA for the CDR3: TGTGCCAGCAGCGCACAGGGGCGAGGCTACACCTTC. This encodes CASSAQGRGYTF.

J is TRBJ2-7 and V is TRBV10-3, with 7 bases identical to TRBD1. V shed 6 bases, J shed 2 bases, and the junction held 7 bases outside the gene matches. The V gene's germline CDR1 is ENHRY and CDR2 SYGVKD. The CDR3 totals 14 residues. CDR3 sequence (DNA): TGTGCCATCAGCGATGACAGGGCCACCTACGAGCAGTACTTC. The encoded protein is CAISDDRATYEQYF.

In its sample, this clone was seen a few times. The chain uses TRBV4-1 and TRBJ2-1; D might be TRBD2 (6 bases). The CDR3 is made up of 16 amino acids. Germline CDR1 reads MGHRA; CDR2 reads YSYEKL. The V and J ends lost 2 bases and 6 bases respectively, with 17 bases between them. CDR3 in amino acids: CASSQIGGPGGNEQFF. CDR3 DNA sequence: TGCGCCAGCAGCCAAATAGGAGGGCCCGGGGGCAATGAGCAGTTCTTC.

This rearrangement joins TRBV15 to TRBJ1-1; D gene unclear. The germline gives CDR1 LNHNV, CDR2 YYDKDF (reference sequence). Trimming removed 0 bases from V and 4 bases from J, with 6 bases in between. The CDR3 contains 13 residues. CDR3 residues: CATSREELTEAFF. In nucleotides, the CDR3 is TGTGCCACCAGCAGAGAAGAGCTCACTGAAGCTTTCTTT.

This chain joins TRBV18 and TRBJ1-3, with D possibly TRBD1 on 5 matching bases. Germline V gene lookup returns CDR1 KGHSH and CDR2 LQKENI. This CDR3 comprises 16 residues. V gave up 2 bases and J gave up 0 bases, with 11 bases separating them. This chain's CDR3 is CASSPRDSPSGNTIYF. For the CDR3, the DNA is TGTGCCAGCTCACCAAGGGACTCCCCCTCTGGAAACACCATATATTTT.

The CDR3 region is CAWSSQESSYNEQFF. CDR3 bases: TGTGCCTGGAGTTCACAGGAGAGCTCCTACAATGAGCAGTTCTTC. The chain combines TRBV30 with TRBJ2-1, with a tentative D call TRBD1 (5 bases). Deletions cut 2 bases from V and 0 bases from J, with 11 bases between. The CDR3 extends over 15 amino acids. Germline-derived CDR1 and CDR2 are GTSNPN and SVGIG (reference sequence).

The V call is TRBV13, the J call TRBJ2-3, with 8 positions matching TRBD2. From germline, CDR1 is PRHDT and CDR2 FYEKMQ (reference sequence). V gave up 3 bases and J gave up 2 bases; unmatched junction bases: 7. The CDR3 is made up of 16 amino acids. CDR3 residues: CASSFSGDTLTDTQYF. The DNA for the CDR3 is TGTGCCAGCAGCTTTAGCGGGGACACCCTCACAGATACGCAGTATTTT.

The chain combines TRBV27 with TRBJ1-4; tentatively, D is TRBD1 (5 bases). Germline assignment: CDR1 MNHEY and CDR2 SMNVEV (reference sequence). The CDR3 has 13 amino acids. Trimming cost V 3 bases and J 8 bases, with 10 bases left between them. CDR3 region: CASSLGGFEKLFF. In nucleotides, the CDR3 is TGTGCCAGCAGTTTGGGGGGATTCGAAAAACTGTTTTTT. Variable domain in full (rest from reference TRBV27 and TRBJ1-4): EAQVTQNPRYLITVTGKKLTVTCSQNMNHEYMSWYRQDPGLGLRQIYYSMNVEVTDKGDVPEGYKVSRKEKRNFPLILESPSPNQTSLYFCASSLGGFEKLFFGSGTQLSVL.

This rearrangement joins TRBV7-6 to TRBJ1-5; D not certain. CDR3 length equals 14 residues. The V and J ends lost 1 base and 2 bases respectively, with 6 bases between them. Looked up from germline, CDR1 is SGHVS and CDR2 is FNYEAQ. The CDR3 protein is CASSLGSGNQPQHF. CDR3 DNA sequence: TGTGCCAGCAGCTTAGGAAGCGGCAATCAGCCCCAGCATTTT.

CDR3 coding DNA: TGTGCCTGGAGGAGGGGACAATACCAAGAGACCCAGTACTTC. Protein product: CAWRRGQYQETQYF. The chain joins TRBV30 to TRBJ2-5; the D gene is possibly TRBD1 (6 bases). The CDR3 has 14 residues. Trimming shortened V by 3 bases and J by 0 bases, and 11 bases separated the two germline ends. Germline-derived CDR1 and CDR2 are GTSNPN and SVGIG (reference sequence). Together with reference TRBV30 and TRBJ2-5, the CDR3 gives the full variable domain: SQTIHQWPATLVQPVGSPLSLECTVEGTSNPNLYWYRQAAGRGLQLLFYSVGIGQISSEVPQNLSASRPQDRQFILSSKKLLLSDSGFYLCAWRRGQYQETQYFGPGTRLLVL.

CDR3 bases: TGTGCCAGCAGTCCTAGCGGGGCTCGCACAGATACGCAGTATTTT. It is translated as CASSPSGARTDTQYF. V and J are TRBV28 and TRBJ2-3; 9 positions agree with TRBD2. Trimming took 5 bases from V and 1 from J; bases not matched to a gene: 4. Germline assignment: CDR1 MDHEN and CDR2 SYDVKM. The CDR3 is 15 amino acids. Variable domain in full (rest from reference TRBV28 and TRBJ2-3): DVKVTQSSRYLVKRTGEKVFLECVQDMDHENMFWYRQDPGLGLRLIYFSYDVKMKEKGDIPEGYSVSREKKERFSLILESASTNQTSMYLCASSPSGARTDTQYFGPGTRLTVL.

The chain has TRBV7-9 and TRBJ2-5, with 7 positions matching TRBD2. Trimming at V came to 5 bases and at J to 3 bases, leaving 9 bases not matched to a gene. Per germline, CDR1 SEHNR and CDR2 FQNEAQ (reference sequence). The CDR3 runs 15 residues. CDR3 amino acids: CASSGAAAGEETQYF. The CDR3 nucleotides read TGTGCCAGCAGCGGGGCTGCCGCGGGGGAAGAGACCCAGTACTTC.